Listed here is a single T cell receptor beta chain. This receptor's antigen is unknown. No quality values exist for individual bases; no much larger clone is one base distant. CDR1 and CDR2, looked up from the germline V gene, are SGHNT and YENEEA. From cysteine to phenylalanine, the CDR3 is 11 amino acids long. Only CDR3 DNA is held: 33 bases, read in frame from base 1. Relative to germline, V is 5 bases shorter and J is 7 bases shorter, with 9 bases between their ends. TCRbeta CDR3 regions were amplified from genomic DNA using the immunoSEQ Assay, a bias-controlled multiplex PCR. The authors' pipeline ran thus. The number of nucleated cells in each sample was estimated from the amplification of reference gene primers within the assay. To quantify the absolute abundance of each unique TCRbeta CDR3 rearrangement, sequence reads were collapsed and filtered. For each sample, productive Simpson clonality was calculated by taking the square root of Simpson's diversity index across productive rearrangements. TCRdb stores this immuneACCESS table with in-frame sequences only. Part of the clones is absent; in the studies checked, under half of the shortfall reflects unresolved V genes, and no reason is known for the rest. V and J calls and clone size come straight from that table; D and trimming were deduced from the DNA. Across this sample there are about 260,000 clones, with just under 90% seen only once. The ten largest clones add up to about 4% of the sample.

The record originates from a study of blood T cell repertoires in COVID-19 (dated by TCRdb to about 2020). In terms of the full investigation: Collaborator samples came from the United States, Italy and Spain and covered acute and convalescent phases of COVID-19. The samples were drawn from two sources: the first 160 participants of the ongoing ImmuneRACE study, and 1,000 to 1,500 subjects contributed by 6 global collaborators. The material from the prospective study consisted of cDNA or gDNA derived from T cells, B-cell-depleted T cells, or PBMCs. The repertoires were made available in a free public database intended to serve as a resource for research on the immune response to SARS-CoV-2. Where HLA class I and class II types were available, the types were taken from metadata supplied by the sample provider, not from assay-based typing. The sample metadata nearly always contained a de-identified subject ID, COVID-19 status, age in years and sex. The dataset comprised deeply sampled blood TCRbeta repertoires from subjects exposed to, actively infected with, or recovered from COVID-19.

Here is what the overall study found, with its caveats: How much clinical and demographic metadata was included differed by source and by participant, and the metadata was provided uncurated.

Participants in the prospective study were aged about 18 to 90 years, lived in 20 to 25 United States geographic areas, and enrolled through a virtual design. In the prospective study, participants were assigned to cohorts based on the clinical history participants reported in a screening survey and a study questionnaire. Mobile phlebotomists in the prospective study collected whole blood, serum and a nasopharyngeal or oropharyngeal swab from every participant. Additional blood draws and questionnaires over an approximately two-month period could optionally be provided by prospective study participants. Before DNA extraction, prospective study blood samples were shipped either frozen or at room temperature.

This sequence was found in a woman in her thirties with acute COVID-19. The rearranged chain carries TRBV11-3 and TRBJ2-7, with the identity of the D gene unclear. The sample was PBMCs or T cells enriched from blood (not recorded which). The nucleotide sequence is TGTGCCAGCAGCCGAGGCGTTGAGCAGTACTTC. This sequence encodes CASSRGVEQYF.